A selection of T cell receptor beta chains follows, all from one sample in a study of long-term antiretroviral therapy in people with HIV. Repertoires were generated with immunoSEQ multiplex PCR, while TCRdb's copy carries only in-frame clones and drops some. The table shows 25,000 to 35,000 clones, with about 89% occurring only once. The sample in question was unsorted PBMCs, obtained 3.1 years after starting antiretroviral therapy. These receptors were obtained from a man younger than 30 with HIV. CDR3s include the opening cysteine and the closing phenylalanine or tryptophan. Each record gives: D gene, J gene, V gene, clone size, CDR3 protein, CDR3 DNA. The D gene is left open where the match is weak. Expanded clones are given a class, and other clones once, few, many or no size at all.

TRBD2	TRBJ2-1	TRBV9	-	CASSVVGRGGSYNEQFF	TGTGCCAGCAGCGTAGTAGGGAGGGGAGGCTCCTACAATGAGCAGTTCTTC
TRBD2	TRBJ2-3	TRBV7-6	-	CASSLGALAGVTDTQYF	TGTGCCAGCAGCTTAGGGGCTTTGGCGGGAGTCACAGATACGCAGTATTTT
-	TRBJ2-7	TRBV11-2	-	CASSLGTLSSYEQYF	TGTGCCAGCAGCTTGGGGACCCTCAGCTCCTACGAGCAGTACTTC
TRBD1	TRBJ2-2	TRBV15	-	CATSRGQRGVGVVSAGELFF	TGTGCCACCAGTCGGGGACAGCGCGGAGTGGGTGTTGTTTCGGCCGGGGAGCTGTTTTTT
-	TRBJ2-2	TRBV7-6	-	CASSLGGGGTGELFF	TGTGCCAGCAGCTTAGGAGGGGGGGGCACCGGGGAGCTGTTTTTT
TRBD2	TRBJ2-2	TRBV18	-	CASSRTSGINTGELFF	TGTGCCAGCTCACGCACTAGCGGGATTAACACCGGGGAGCTGTTTTTT
-	TRBJ1-3	TRBV4-3	large	CASSQGGAGNTIYF	TGCGCCAGCAGCCAAGGGGGGGCTGGAAACACCATATATTTT
TRBD2	TRBJ2-3	TRBV9	-	CASSPLTSEAQYF	TGTGCCAGCAGCCCGCTGACTAGCGAGGCGCAGTATTTT
-	TRBJ1-1	TRBV7-9	-	CASSLGAGNTEAFF	TGTGCCAGCAGCTTAGGGGCGGGGAACACTGAAGCTTTCTTT
-	TRBJ1-4	TRBV19	-	CASSNQWGSGEKLFF	TGTGCCAGTAGTAACCAGTGGGGCTCTGGGGAAAAACTGTTTTTT
-	TRBJ1-1	TRBV6-5	once	CASSYRGMNTEAFF	TGTGCCAGCAGTTACAGAGGGATGAACACTGAAGCTTTCTTT
TRBD1	TRBJ2-1	TRBV6-1	-	CASSELGDRADEQFF	TGTGCCAGCAGTGAATTGGGGGACAGGGCTGATGAGCAGTTCTTC
TRBD1	TRBJ1-5	TRBV4-1	once	CASSHQGTDPSNQPQHF	TGCGCCAGCAGCCACCAAGGGACAGACCCTAGCAATCAGCCCCAGCATTTT
-	TRBJ1-2	TRBV6-5	-	CASSQGPVGGYTF	TGTGCCAGCAGCCAGGGGCCCGTGGGAGGCTACACCTTC
-	TRBJ1-1	TRBV5-4	-	CASSLGGPEAFF	TGTGCCAGCAGCTTGGGGGGGCCTGAAGCTTTCTTT
TRBD1	TRBJ2-3	TRBV19	once	CASMSTGVPDTQYF	TGTGCCAGTATGTCCACAGGGGTCCCAGATACGCAGTATTTT
-	TRBJ2-3	TRBV7-9	once	CASSLSEMEADTQYF	TGTGCCAGCAGCTTAAGTGAGATGGAGGCAGATACGCAGTATTTT
-	TRBJ1-5	TRBV6-1	-	CASREQGTINQPQHF	TGTGCCAGCAGAGAACAGGGCACGATCAATCAGCCCCAGCATTTT
-	TRBJ1-1	TRBV4-3	-	CASSQVPTNTEAFF	TGCGCCAGCAGCCAAGTTCCTACGAACACTGAAGCTTTCTTT
-	TRBJ2-1	TRBV19	once	CASKLGRHNEQFF	TGTGCCAGTAAGCTTGGACGTCACAATGAGCAGTTCTTC
-	TRBJ1-1	TRBV7-9	-	CASSLIGQTEAFF	TGTGCCAGCAGCTTAATTGGACAGACTGAAGCTTTCTTT
-	TRBJ2-7	TRBV4-3	-	CASSQEGGEQYF	TGCGCCAGCAGCCAAGAGGGCGGCGAGCAGTACTTC
-	TRBJ2-5	TRBV11-2	-	CASSLGRAVWETQYF	TGTGCCAGCAGCTTAGGCAGGGCCGTGTGGGAGACCCAGTACTTC
-	TRBJ2-7	TRBV6-1	once	CASSEERTVPFGQYF	TGTGCCAGCAGTGAAGAGCGGACGGTTCCTTTCGGGCAGTACTTC
-	TRBJ2-5	TRBV7-8	once	CASSLRQGGRETQYF	TGTGCCAGCAGTCTTCGACAGGGAGGCCGGGAGACCCAGTACTTC
TRBD1	TRBJ2-7	TRBV10-3	once	CAIQGDRTTYEQYF	TGTGCCATCCAAGGGGACAGGACTACCTACGAGCAGTACTTC
-	TRBJ2-7	TRBV10-2	few	CASSVSRSYEQYF	TGCGCCAGCAGTGTCAGTCGCTCCTACGAGCAGTACTTC
-	TRBJ1-1	TRBV7-9	medium-sized	CASGPGLNTEAFF	TGTGCCAGCGGGCCCGGCCTGAACACTGAAGCTTTCTTT
-	TRBJ1-1	TRBV27	-	CASSLSDNLNTEAFF	TGTGCCAGCAGTTTATCGGACAACCTTAACACTGAAGCTTTCTTT
TRBD1	TRBJ1-4	TRBV29-1	-	CSTRTGENEKLFF	TGCAGCACCCGGACAGGGGAGAATGAAAAACTGTTTTTT
-	TRBJ2-2	TRBV29-1	-	CSVAVAGNTGELFF	TGCAGCGTTGCGGTTGCGGGAAACACCGGGGAGCTGTTTTTT
-	TRBJ2-5	TRBV4-3	-	CASSQVVGETQYF	TGCGCCAGCAGCCAGGTGGTAGGAGAGACCCAGTACTTC
-	TRBJ2-7	TRBV6-5	-	CASSYSPQGTYEQYF	TGTGCCAGCAGTTACTCTCCCCAGGGTACCTACGAGCAGTACTTC
-	TRBJ2-1	TRBV4-1	-	CASSQDGKRQFF	TGCGCCAGCAGCCAAGACGGTAAAAGGCAGTTCTTC
TRBD2	TRBJ2-1	TRBV4-3	-	CASSQVAGDHNEQFF	TGCGCCAGCAGCCAAGTAGCGGGAGACCACAATGAGCAGTTCTTC
TRBD2	TRBJ2-5	TRBV18	once	CASSPTAGEETQYF	TGTGCCAGCTCACCGACGGCGGGAGAAGAGACCCAGTACTTC
TRBD1	TRBJ1-1	TRBV5-1	-	CASSLDGQGWTEAFF	TGCGCCAGCAGCTTAGATGGACAGGGGTGGACTGAAGCTTTCTTT
TRBD1	TRBJ2-7	TRBV6-1	-	CASSGDRGDEQYF	TGTGCCAGCAGTGGGGACAGGGGCGACGAGCAGTACTTC
TRBD2	TRBJ2-7	TRBV4-2	-	CASSQVGTSGYEQYF	TGTGCCAGCAGCCAAGTGGGGACTAGCGGCTACGAGCAGTACTTC
-	TRBJ1-5	TRBV19	few	CASSIPGAGNQPQHF	TGTGCCAGTAGTATTCCGGGGGCCGGCAATCAGCCCCAGCATTTT
TRBD2	TRBJ2-2	TRBV5-5	-	CASSRGAGGRTGELFF	TGTGCCAGCAGCCGGGGAGCGGGGGGTCGCACCGGGGAGCTGTTTTTT
TRBD2	TRBJ2-1	TRBV11-1	-	CASSLGGSSGTYNEQFF	TGTGCCAGCAGCTTAGGAGGATCGAGCGGGACCTACAATGAGCAGTTCTTC
-	TRBJ1-1	TRBV6-5	-	CASSTRQVEGAFF	TGTGCCAGCAGCACCCGACAGGTGGAGGGAGCTTTCTTT